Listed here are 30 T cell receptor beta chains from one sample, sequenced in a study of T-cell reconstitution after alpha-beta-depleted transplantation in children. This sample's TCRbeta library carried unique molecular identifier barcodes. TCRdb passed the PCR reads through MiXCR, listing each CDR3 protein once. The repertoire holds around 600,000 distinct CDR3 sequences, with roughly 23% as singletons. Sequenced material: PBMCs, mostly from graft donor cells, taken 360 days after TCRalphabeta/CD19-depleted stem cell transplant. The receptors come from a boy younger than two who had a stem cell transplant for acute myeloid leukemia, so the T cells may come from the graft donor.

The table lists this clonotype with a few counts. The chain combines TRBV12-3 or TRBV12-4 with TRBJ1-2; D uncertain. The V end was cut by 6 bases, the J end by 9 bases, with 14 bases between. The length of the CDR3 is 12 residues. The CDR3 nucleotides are TGTGCCAGCAGGAGGTCGCGACATCGCTACACCTTC. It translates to CASRRSRHRYTF.

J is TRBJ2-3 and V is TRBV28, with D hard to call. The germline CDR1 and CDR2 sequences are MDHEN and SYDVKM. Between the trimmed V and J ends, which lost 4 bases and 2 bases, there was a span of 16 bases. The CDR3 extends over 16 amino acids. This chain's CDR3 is CASSSSTLEVTDTQYF. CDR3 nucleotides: TGTGCCAGCAGTTCCTCCACCCTAGAAGTCACAGATACGCAGTATTTT.

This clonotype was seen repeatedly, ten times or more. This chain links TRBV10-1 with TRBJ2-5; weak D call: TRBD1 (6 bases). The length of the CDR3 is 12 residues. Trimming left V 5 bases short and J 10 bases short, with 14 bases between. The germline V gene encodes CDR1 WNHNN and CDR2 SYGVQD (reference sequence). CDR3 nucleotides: TGCGCCAGCAGTCGGACAGTTCGGGACCAGTACTTC. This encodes CASSRTVRDQYF.

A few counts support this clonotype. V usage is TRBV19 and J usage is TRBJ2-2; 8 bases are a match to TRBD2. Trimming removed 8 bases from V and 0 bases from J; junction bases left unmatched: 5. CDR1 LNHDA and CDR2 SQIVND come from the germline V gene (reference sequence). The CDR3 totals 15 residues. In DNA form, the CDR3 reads TGTGCCAGTGCCCGGGGGGGCCCGAACACCGGGGAGCTGTTTTTT. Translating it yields CASARGGPNTGELFF. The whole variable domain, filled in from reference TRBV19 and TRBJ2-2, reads DGGITQSPKYLFRKEGQNVTLSCEQNLNHDAMYWYRQDPGQGLRLIYYSQIVNDFQKGDIAEGYSVSREKKESFPLTVTSAQKNPTAFYLCASARGGPNTGELFFGEGSRLTVL.

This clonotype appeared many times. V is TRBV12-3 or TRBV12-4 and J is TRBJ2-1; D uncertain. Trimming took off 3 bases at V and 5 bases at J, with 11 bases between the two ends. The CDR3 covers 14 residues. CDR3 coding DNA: TGTGCCAGCAGTTTCCGTGGTGGGGACAATGAGCAGTTCTTC. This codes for CASSFRGGDNEQFF.

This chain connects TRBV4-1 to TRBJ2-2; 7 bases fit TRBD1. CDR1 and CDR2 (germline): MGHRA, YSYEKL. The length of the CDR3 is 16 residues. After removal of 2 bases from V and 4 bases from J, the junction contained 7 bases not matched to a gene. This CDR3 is CASSQPLQGSTGELFF. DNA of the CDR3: TGCGCCAGCAGCCAACCGTTACAGGGGAGCACCGGGGAGCTGTTTTTT.

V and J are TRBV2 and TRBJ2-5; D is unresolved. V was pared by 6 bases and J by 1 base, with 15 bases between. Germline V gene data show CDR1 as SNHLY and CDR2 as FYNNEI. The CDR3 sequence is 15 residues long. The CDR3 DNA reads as TGTGCCAGCAGGGAGACTCCCTACCCCCAAGAGACCCAGTACTTC. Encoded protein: CASRETPYPQETQYF.

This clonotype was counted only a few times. CDR3 region: CSASSTGPKRNTIYF. Written as DNA, the CDR3 is TGCAGTGCTAGCTCAACAGGACCTAAACGAAACACCATATATTTT. This chain uses TRBV20-1 with TRBJ1-3; possibly TRBD1 for D (5 bases). Germline loops: CDR1 DFQATT, CDR2 SNEGSKA (reference sequence). With 3 bases removed from V and 5 bases from J, the gap between germline ends came to 17 bases. CDR3 size: 15 residues.

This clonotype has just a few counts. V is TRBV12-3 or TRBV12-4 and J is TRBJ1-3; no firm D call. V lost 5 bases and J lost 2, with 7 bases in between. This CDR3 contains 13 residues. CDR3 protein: CASSEGPGNTIYF. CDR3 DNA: TGTGCCAGCAGTGAAGGGCCTGGAAACACCATATATTTT.

CDR3 residues: CASSLQFGRGANVLTF. The CDR3 region has the DNA TGTGCCAGCAGCTTACAGTTTGGGCGTGGGGCCAACGTCCTGACTTTC. The J gene is TRBJ2-6, the V gene TRBV7-2, with D uncertain. Between the trimmed V and J ends, which lost 2 bases and 3 bases, there was a span of 11 bases. Germline CDR1 SGHTA, CDR2 FQGNSA. CDR3 size: 16 residues.

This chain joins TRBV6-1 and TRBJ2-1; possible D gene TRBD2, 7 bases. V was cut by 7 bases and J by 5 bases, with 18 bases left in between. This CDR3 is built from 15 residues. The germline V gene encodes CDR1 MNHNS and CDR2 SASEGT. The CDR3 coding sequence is TGTGCCAGCATGGGGTTGGGGGGGGGCCACAATGAGCAGTTCTTC. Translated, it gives CASMGLGGGHNEQFF.

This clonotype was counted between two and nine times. The CDR3 DNA sequence: TGCAGTGCTAGTTACAGTATCGGGATGAGTGGCACTGAAGCTTTCTTT. Translation: CSASYSIGMSGTEAFF. V and J are TRBV20-1 and TRBJ1-1, with D hard to call. CDR1 and CDR2 (germline): DFQATT, SNEGSKA (reference sequence). This CDR3 is built from 16 residues. Trimming cost V 3 bases and J 4 bases, with 21 bases left between them.

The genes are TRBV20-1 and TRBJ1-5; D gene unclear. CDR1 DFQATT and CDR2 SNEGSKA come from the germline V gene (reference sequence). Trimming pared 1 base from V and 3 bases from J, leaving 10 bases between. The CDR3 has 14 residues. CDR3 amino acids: CSARVSDLNQPQHF. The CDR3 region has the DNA TGCAGTGCTAGAGTCTCGGATCTCAATCAGCCCCAGCATTTT.

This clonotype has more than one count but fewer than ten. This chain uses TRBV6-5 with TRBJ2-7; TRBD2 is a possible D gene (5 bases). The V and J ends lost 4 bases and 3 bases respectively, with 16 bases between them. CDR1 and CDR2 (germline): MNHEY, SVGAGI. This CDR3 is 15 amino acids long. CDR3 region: CASSSVGSEGYEQYF. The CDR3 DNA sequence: TGTGCCAGCAGTTCTGTAGGTAGCGAGGGCTACGAGCAGTACTTC.

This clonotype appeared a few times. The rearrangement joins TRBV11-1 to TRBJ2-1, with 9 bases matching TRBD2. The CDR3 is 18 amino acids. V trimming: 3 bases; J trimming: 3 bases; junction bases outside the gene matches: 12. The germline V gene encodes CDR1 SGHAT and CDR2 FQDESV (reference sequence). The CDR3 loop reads CASSFFAYVTSGYNEQFF. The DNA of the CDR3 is TGTGCCAGCAGCTTCTTTGCCTATGTGACTAGCGGCTACAATGAGCAGTTCTTC.

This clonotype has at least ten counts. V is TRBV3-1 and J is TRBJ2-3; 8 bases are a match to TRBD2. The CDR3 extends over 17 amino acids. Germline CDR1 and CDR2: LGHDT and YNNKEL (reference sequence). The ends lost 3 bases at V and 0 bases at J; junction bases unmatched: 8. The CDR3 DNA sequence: TGTGCCAGCAGCCACTACCGTACTAGCGGCAGCACAGATACGCAGTATTTT. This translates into CASSHYRTSGSTDTQYF.

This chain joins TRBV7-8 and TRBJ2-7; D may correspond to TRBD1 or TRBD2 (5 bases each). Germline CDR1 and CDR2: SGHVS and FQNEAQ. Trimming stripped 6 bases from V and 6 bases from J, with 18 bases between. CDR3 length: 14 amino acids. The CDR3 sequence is CASRVRRDGSEQYV. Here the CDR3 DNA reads TGTGCCAGCAGGGTCCGCAGGGACGGCAGCGAGCAGTACGTC.

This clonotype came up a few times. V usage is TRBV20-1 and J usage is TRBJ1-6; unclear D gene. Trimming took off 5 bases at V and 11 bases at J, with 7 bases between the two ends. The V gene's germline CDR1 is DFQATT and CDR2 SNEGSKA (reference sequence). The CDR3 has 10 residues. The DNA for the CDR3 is TGCAGTGCTCTCGAGGCACCCCTCCACTTT. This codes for CSALEAPLHF.

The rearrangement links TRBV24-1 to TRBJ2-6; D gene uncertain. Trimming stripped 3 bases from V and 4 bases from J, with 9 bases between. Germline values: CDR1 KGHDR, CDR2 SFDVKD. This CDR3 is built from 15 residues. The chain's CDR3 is CATSDPPAGANVLTF. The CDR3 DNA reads TGTGCCACCAGTGATCCTCCTGCCGGGGCCAACGTCCTGACTTTC.

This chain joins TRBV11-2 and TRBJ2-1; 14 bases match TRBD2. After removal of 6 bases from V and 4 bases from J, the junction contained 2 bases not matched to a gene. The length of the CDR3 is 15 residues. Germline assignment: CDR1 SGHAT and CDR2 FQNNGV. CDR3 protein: CASRGLAGVYNEQFF. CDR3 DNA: TGTGCCAGCAGGGGACTAGCGGGGGTGTACAATGAGCAGTTCTTC.

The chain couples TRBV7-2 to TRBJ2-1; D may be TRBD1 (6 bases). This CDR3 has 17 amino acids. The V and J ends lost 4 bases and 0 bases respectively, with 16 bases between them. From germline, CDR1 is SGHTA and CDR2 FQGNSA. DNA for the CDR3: TGTGCCAGCAGCTATGACGCCGGGACATCCTCCTACAATGAGCAGTTCTTC. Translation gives CASSYDAGTSSYNEQFF.

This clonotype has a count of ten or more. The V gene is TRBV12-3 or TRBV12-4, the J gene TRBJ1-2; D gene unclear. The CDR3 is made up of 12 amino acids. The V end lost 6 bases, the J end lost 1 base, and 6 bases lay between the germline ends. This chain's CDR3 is CASSLDNYGYTF. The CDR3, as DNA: TGTGCCAGCAGCTTGGATAACTATGGCTACACCTTC.

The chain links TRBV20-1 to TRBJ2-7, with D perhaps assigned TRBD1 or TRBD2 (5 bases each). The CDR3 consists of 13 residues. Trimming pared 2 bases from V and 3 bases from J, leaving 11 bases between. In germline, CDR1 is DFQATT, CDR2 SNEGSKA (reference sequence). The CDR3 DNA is TGCAGTGCTAGATTGGGACGTTTCTACGAGCAGTACTTC. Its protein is CSARLGRFYEQYF.

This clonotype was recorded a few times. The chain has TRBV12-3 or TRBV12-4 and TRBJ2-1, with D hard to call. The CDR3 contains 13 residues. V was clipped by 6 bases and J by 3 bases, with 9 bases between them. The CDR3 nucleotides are TGTGCCAGCAGCCCGGGCTTCTACAATGAGCAGTTCTTC. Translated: CASSPGFYNEQFF.

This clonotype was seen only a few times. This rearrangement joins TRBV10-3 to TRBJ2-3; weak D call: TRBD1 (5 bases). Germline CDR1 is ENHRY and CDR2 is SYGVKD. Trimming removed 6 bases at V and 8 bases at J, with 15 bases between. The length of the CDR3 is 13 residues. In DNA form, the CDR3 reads TGTGCCATCAGGAGTGGCGGACACGGTACGCAGTATTTT. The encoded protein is CAIRSGGHGTQYF.

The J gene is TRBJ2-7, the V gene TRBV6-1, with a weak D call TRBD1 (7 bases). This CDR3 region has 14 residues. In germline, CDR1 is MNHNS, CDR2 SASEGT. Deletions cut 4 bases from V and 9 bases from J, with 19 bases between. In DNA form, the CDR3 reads TGTGCCAGCAGTGTTACCCCTGGGCAGGGGGGGCAGTACTTC. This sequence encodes CASSVTPGQGGQYF.

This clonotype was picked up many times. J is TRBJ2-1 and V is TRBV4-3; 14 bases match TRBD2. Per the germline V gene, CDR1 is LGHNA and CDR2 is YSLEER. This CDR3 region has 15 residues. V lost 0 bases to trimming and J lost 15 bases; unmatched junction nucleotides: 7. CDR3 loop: CASSQDSTSGGARFF. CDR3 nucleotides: TGCGCCAGCAGCCAAGATTCGACTAGCGGGGGGGCCCGGTTCTTC.

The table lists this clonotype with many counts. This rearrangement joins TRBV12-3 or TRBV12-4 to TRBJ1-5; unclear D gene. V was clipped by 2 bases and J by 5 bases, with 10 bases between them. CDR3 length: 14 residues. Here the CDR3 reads CASSLHSRDQPQHF. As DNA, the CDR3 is TGTGCCAGCAGTTTACACAGTAGGGATCAGCCCCAGCATTTT.

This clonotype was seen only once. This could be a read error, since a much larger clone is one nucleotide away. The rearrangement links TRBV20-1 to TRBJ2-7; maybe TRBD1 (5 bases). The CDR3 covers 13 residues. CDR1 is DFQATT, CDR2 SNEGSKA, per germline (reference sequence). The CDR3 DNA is TGCTGTGCTAGAGTTCCAGGGTCCTACGAGCAGTACTTC. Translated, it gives CCARVPGSYEQYF.

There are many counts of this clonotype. CDR3 coding DNA: TGTGCCACCAGCAGTACGGTCCAGGATCAGGAGACCCAGTACTTC. Encoded protein: CATSSTVQDQETQYF. This rearrangement joins TRBV15 to TRBJ2-5, with D uncertain. The V end lost 3 bases, the J end lost 5 bases, and 16 bases lay between the germline ends. The V gene's germline CDR1 is LNHNV and CDR2 YYDKDF (reference sequence). This CDR3 comprises 15 residues.